Reported below is one T cell receptor beta chain. Its antigen is unknown. CDR1 is SGHRS and CDR2 is YFSETQ in the germline V gene. CDR3 length: 15 residues. V was pared by 0 bases and J by 5 bases, with 11 bases between. TCRdb reprocessed the RT-PCR reads via MiXCR and lists one record per CDR3 protein. The sample holds hundreds of thousands of distinct CDR3 sequences, 15% to 18% seen once. The data belong to a study of response to subunit inactivated influenza vaccine. Study-wide results and caveats: T cells newly recruited by each seasonal influenza vaccination are few, the authors suggested.

The sequence was collected from a man in his fifties who received an inactivated influenza vaccine. The chain couples TRBV5-1 to TRBJ2-2; D might be TRBD1 (6 bases). Here the sequenced sample was PBMCs from blood, taken roughly 12 days after vaccination. CDR3 DNA: TGCGCCAGCAGCTTGGAACAGGGTCGAACCGGGGAGCTGTTTTTT. Translating it yields CASSLEQGRTGELFF.